The 5 T cell receptor beta chains below all came from one sample that was sequenced in a study of tumor-infiltrating lymphocytes in oesophageal squamous cell carcinoma. One entry per CDR3 protein results from TCRdb running MiXCR on the PCR reads. The data show some 11,000 distinct CDR3 sequences, roughly 52% seen once. The specimen was esophageal tumor tissue. The receptors were sampled from a female donor with esophageal squamous cell carcinoma.

This chain uses TRBV6-1 with TRBJ2-4; D call uncertain. The J call may be in error: the DNA end matches TRBJ2-7 better. Germline loops: CDR1 MNHNS, CDR2 SASEGT. This CDR3 comprises 14 residues. CDR3: CASTRPASSYEQYF. CDR3 bases: TGTGCCAGCACCAGACCTGCCAGCTCCTACGAGCAGTACTTC.

The chain couples TRBV7-2 to TRBJ2-5, with D unresolved. In germline, CDR1 is SGHTA, CDR2 FQGNSA. The CDR3 spans 13 residues. Trimming removed 3 bases at V and 3 bases at J, with 8 bases between. In nucleotides, the CDR3 is TGTGCCAGCAGCTTTTTTGGGGAAGAGACCCAGTACTTC. This gives the protein CASSFFGEETQYF.

The chain carries TRBV7-2 and TRBJ1-5, with 7 bases lining up with TRBD1. Germline V gene data show CDR1 as SGHTA and CDR2 as FQGNSA. The J segment lost 5 bases and the V segment lost 3 bases, leaving 7 bases of the junction unmatched. The CDR3 extends over 15 amino acids. The CDR3 loop is CASSLFVTGHQPQHF. In DNA, the CDR3 is TGTGCCAGCAGCTTGTTCGTGACAGGGCATCAGCCCCAGCATTTT.

The chain links TRBV6-1 to TRBJ2-7; TRBD2 matches at 8 bases. Gene TRBJ2-1 matches the end of the DNA better, so the J call may be wrong. Germline V gene data show CDR1 as MNHNS and CDR2 as SASEGT. This CDR3 has 14 residues. CDR3 sequence: CASRRSGATYEQFF. CDR3 nucleotides: TGTGCCAGCAGACGTAGCGGGGCTACATATGAGCAGTTCTTC.

For this clonotype: The missing conserved phenylalanine or tryptophan at the end of this CDR3 makes a read error likely. No DNA is shown, since the ends of the CDR3 on it are uncertain; the CDR3 is the one TCRdb lists. The chain employs TRBV6-1 and TRBJ2-1; the table assigns TRBD1, which was not confirmed against the DNA. The CDR3 comprises 14 residues, both ends counted. Germline CDR1 and CDR2: MNHNS and SASEGT. Here the CDR3 reads CASSVWGYGYTFGS.